This paragraph reports one T cell receptor (beta chain). This entry comes from a study of blood T cell repertoires in COVID-19. Across the study: Acute and convalescent COVID-19 samples came from the United States, Italy and Spain.

The CDR3 has 15 residues. Germline CDR1 reads SGHKS; CDR2 reads YYEKEE (reference sequence). V was clipped by 4 bases and J by 4 bases, with 16 bases between them. Repertoires were generated with immunoSEQ multiplex PCR, while TCRdb's copy carries only in-frame clones and drops some. The table has 160,000 or so clones, 75% to 90% seen once. Material: peripheral blood. The chain joins TRBV5-5 to TRBJ2-3; weak D call: TRBD2 (7 bases). The source is a human donor in a cohort sampled during active COVID-19. CDR3 nucleotide sequence: TGTGCCAGCAGCCAGTTGGGCGGGGGCGCAGATACGCAGTATTTT. Its translation is CASSQLGGGADTQYF. Variable domain in full (rest from reference TRBV5-5 and TRBJ2-3): DAGVTQSPTHLIKTRGQQVTLRCSPISGHKSVSWYQQVLGQGPQFIFQYYEKEERGRGNFPDRFSARQFPNYSSELNVNALLLGDSALYLCASSQLGGGADTQYFGPGTRLTVL.